The clone carrying this T cell receptor (beta chain) occurred a few times. Its antigen remains unknown. The donors were all healthy and Caucasian. These data are taken from a study of identical twins. A universal primer site came from template switching; cDNA carried unique molecular identifiers. TCRdb ran MiXCR on the 5' RACE reads and lists one entry per CDR3 protein. The sample lists about 340,000 distinct CDR3 sequences; 9% to 10% were seen once. The V segment lost 4 bases and the J segment 1 base; nucleotides outside the gene matches: 13. The CDR3 has 19 residues. In germline, CDR1 is SGHAT, CDR2 FQNNGV. Study conclusions and caveats: Out-of-frame TCR alpha sharing observed in monozygotic twins exceeded model estimates. Fewer insertions characterized abundant cord blood beta clonotypes, whereas memory repertoires showed none.

The sequence derives from a woman aged 50 to 60 in good health. The sequenced sample consisted of naive T cells sorted from blood. The chain links TRBV11-2 to TRBJ2-3; 11 bases line up with TRBD2. The CDR3 DNA reads as TGTGCCAGCAGCTGGGGGCTAGCGGGAGGTTATTGGGGCACAGATACGCAGTATTTT. Protein product: CASSWGLAGGYWGTDTQYF.